Below are 12 T cell receptor beta chains sequenced from a single sample in a study of shared clonotypes between healthy human individuals. Using immunoSEQ multiplex PCR, the repertoire was profiled, and TCRdb retains in-frame clones only, with some absent. The sample contains some 360,000 clones, around 70% of which appear only once. The sequencing sample was made of memory CD4+ T cells sorted from blood. Subset meaning: CD45RA-negative fraction. The receptor set was obtained from a man aged 25-45 years in good health.

The V call is TRBV5-5, the J call TRBJ2-5; D call uncertain. CDR3 length: 17 residues. The germline CDR1 and CDR2 sequences are SGHKS and YYEKEE (reference sequence). Trimming removed 0 bases from V and 1 base from J, with 16 bases in between. The CDR3 reads CASSLGLVVLGQETQYF. CDR3 DNA sequence: TGTGCCAGCAGCTTGGGCCTAGTTGTATTGGGCCAAGAGACCCAGTACTTC.

The chain has TRBV5-4 and TRBJ2-5, with TRBD1 matching 9 bases. CDR3 length: 15 amino acids. V shed 4 bases and J 5 bases; nucleotides not matched to a gene: 9. Germline V lookup: CDR1 SGHNT, CDR2 YYREEE (reference sequence). The CDR3 sequence is CASSDRDRVWETQYF. The CDR3 DNA reads TGTGCCAGCAGCGACCGGGACAGGGTGTGGGAGACCCAGTACTTC.

This chain connects TRBV27 to TRBJ2-1; no clear D. Germline V lookup: CDR1 MNHEY, CDR2 SMNVEV (reference sequence). The V and J ends lost 7 bases and 14 bases respectively, with 24 bases between them. The CDR3 extends over 14 amino acids. For the CDR3, the DNA is TGTGCCAGCACACCCCGCTACCGACAAAACCGGGAGTTCTTC. Its protein is CASTPRYRQNREFF.

The CDR3 loop reads CASSVGGGARATDTQYF. The CDR3 region has the DNA TGTGCCAGCAGCGTAGGGGGCGGGGCCAGGGCGACAGATACGCAGTATTTT. J is TRBJ2-3 and V is TRBV9; the D gene is possibly TRBD2 (6 bases). This CDR3 is built from 17 residues. The V end lost 0 bases, the J end lost 3 bases, and 17 bases lay between the germline ends. Germline V CDR1 and CDR2: SGDLS, YYNGEE.

Concerning this clone itself: A junction end diverges from the germline sequence, so it may reflect a read error. The rearrangement joins TRBV6-6 to TRBJ2-7; maybe TRBD2 (5 bases). The CDR3 is 13 amino acids. The germline gives CDR1 MNHNY, CDR2 SVGAGI (reference sequence). CDR3 bases: TGTGCCAGCAGTTCCCACACTAGTTACGGGTTGGACTTC. It yields the protein CASSSHTSYGLDF.

V is TRBV6-1 and J is TRBJ2-1; unclear D gene. V shed 4 bases and J shed 4 bases, with 23 bases lying between them. The CDR3 spans 18 residues. CDR1 is MNHNS and CDR2 is SASEGT in the germline V gene. The CDR3 loop reads CASSGHLAVVPLYNEQFF. CDR3 sequence (DNA): TGTGCCAGCAGTGGTCACCTGGCCGTAGTCCCCCTATACAATGAGCAGTTCTTC.

This clone was seen just once. The rearrangement links TRBV4-2 to TRBJ1-3; possible D gene TRBD1, 5 bases. V dropped 0 bases and J dropped 4 bases, with 13 bases sitting between them. Germline CDR1 and CDR2: LGHNA and YNFKEQ. CDR3 length equals 16 residues. The CDR3 DNA is TGTGCCAGCAGCCAAGAGAGCAGGGCACCCGGAAACACCATATATTTT. Amino acids: CASSQESRAPGNTIYF.

V gene TRBV5-1 combines with J gene TRBJ2-7, with TRBD2 matching over 16 bases. Germline CDR1 is SGHRS and CDR2 is YFSETQ. This CDR3 has 15 residues. V lost 3 bases, J lost 4 bases, and 1 base stayed unmatched. The DNA of the CDR3 is TGCGCCAGCAGCTGGGGACTAGCGGGAGGGTACGAGCAGTACTTC. Translation gives CASSWGLAGGYEQYF.

This clone appeared a few times. The chain has TRBV6-4 and TRBJ2-3; 8 positions match TRBD2. V lost 4 bases, J lost 4 bases, and 7 bases stayed unmatched. CDR3 length: 15 residues. Germline V gene lookup returns CDR1 MRHNA and CDR2 SNTAGT. For the CDR3, the DNA is TGTGCCAGCAGTGCTGGGCGGGAGGCTTCAGATACGCAGTATTTT. Its translation: CASSAGREASDTQYF.

This rearrangement joins TRBV29-1 to TRBJ2-1; 7 bases match TRBD1. The CDR3 has 12 amino acids. From germline, CDR1 is SQVTM and CDR2 ANQGSEA. V dropped 8 bases and J dropped 13; count of bases not matched to a gene: 14. CDR3 region: CSFPLGGQGQFF. In nucleotides, the CDR3 is TGCAGCTTCCCATTAGGGGGCCAGGGCCAGTTCTTC.

The chain joins TRBV6-1 to TRBJ1-5, with a tentative D call TRBD1 (5 bases). Germline CDR1 and CDR2: MNHNS and SASEGT. The CDR3 is 15 residues long. V was clipped by 4 bases and J by 0 bases, with 10 bases between them. The CDR3 is CASSVGGASNQPQHF. In DNA, the CDR3 is TGTGCCAGCAGTGTGGGCGGGGCTAGCAATCAGCCCCAGCATTTT.

V usage is TRBV5-1 and J usage is TRBJ2-3, with D unclear. The CDR3 is 15 amino acids. V lost 0 bases, J lost 2 bases, and 10 bases lay in between. Per the germline V gene, CDR1 is SGHRS and CDR2 is YFSETQ. Written as DNA, the CDR3 is TGCGCCAGCAGCTTGGTTAAAGCGTACACAGATACGCAGTATTTT. It translates to CASSLVKAYTDTQYF.